Here is one T cell receptor beta chain with its context. These data belong to a study of OX40 agonist ivuxolimab in advanced cancers. Measured with immunoSEQ multiplex PCR; TCRdb has only the in-frame clones, and not every one. The top ten hold over 6.5% of the sample, which has tens of thousands of clones, about 92% seen once. The CDR3 is 15 amino acids. V was shortened by 6 bases and J by 2 bases, with 15 bases between the two germline ends. Germline CDR1 is SGHTS and CDR2 is YDEGEE. This sequence was found in an adult with an advanced solid tumor such as melanoma, head and neck, liver or kidney cancer. The chain has TRBV5-8 and TRBJ2-1; D unresolved. Source: CD4+ or CD8+ T cells sorted from blood, taken in a trial of the OX40 agonist ivuxolimab. In DNA, the CDR3 is TGTGCCAGCACCGAAAACTCCGGGCCCTACAATGAGCAGTTCTTC. Translation gives CASTENSGPYNEQFF.